This record covers a single TCR beta chain. The data stem from a study of blood T cell repertoires in COVID-19. In the study's own analysis: The authors estimated nucleated cell counts from reference gene primer amplification. Only in-frame clones appear in the TCRdb table, and some are missing; sequencing was by immunoSEQ multiplex PCR. The V and J calls and the clone size are those of that table, but D and trimming were determined from the DNA. The table has more than 150,000 clones, 90% seen once; the top ten hold 0.5% to 0.65%. Germline V CDR1 and CDR2: LNHDA, SQIVND (reference sequence). Trimming shortened V by 3 bases and J by 3 bases, and 9 bases separated the two germline ends. This CDR3 comprises 13 residues.

The sequenced sample consisted of peripheral blood. This receptor was obtained from a man aged 45-65 years with acute or convalescent COVID-19. The V call is TRBV19, the J call TRBJ2-7, with D possibly matching TRBD1 (6 bases). This CDR3 reads CASSMGHLYEQYF. DNA for the CDR3: TGTGCCAGTAGTATGGGACATCTCTACGAGCAGTACTTC.